Each of the 20 T cell receptor beta chains below was sequenced from the same sample in a study of neurological immune-mediated disorders. TCRdb itself ran the 5' RACE reads through MiXCR, one entry per CDR3 protein. The sample has tens of thousands of distinct CDR3 sequences, under 13% seen once. The sequencing input was PBMCs. The receptors originated from a middle-aged man in good health.

This clonotype has a count of ten or more. For the CDR3, the DNA is TGCGCCAGCAGCCTCAGCGGGAGCTCCTACAATGAGCAGTTCTTC. Its translation is CASSLSGSSYNEQFF. V usage is TRBV5-1 and J usage is TRBJ2-1; TRBD2 aligns across 8 bases. J was trimmed by 0 bases and V by 4 bases; bases with no gene match: 3. Germline lookup yields CDR1 SGHRS and CDR2 YFSETQ. The length of the CDR3 is 15 residues. Full variable domain (rest looked up from reference TRBV5-1 and TRBJ2-1): KAGVTQTPRYLIKTRGQQVTLSCSPISGHRSVSWYQQTPGQGLQFLFEYFSETQRNKGNFPGRFSGRQFSNSRSEMNVSTLELGDSALYLCASSLSGSSYNEQFFGPGTRLTVL.

The chain links TRBV4-2 to TRBJ1-4; 8 positions match TRBD1. The CDR3 has 15 residues. Germline assignment: CDR1 LGHNA and CDR2 YNFKEQ. The CDR3 reads CVSSQQTGGGEKLFF. CDR3 DNA sequence: TGTGTTAGCAGCCAACAAACAGGGGGAGGTGAAAAACTGTTTTTT.

V gene TRBV6-5 combines with J gene TRBJ2-2; 11 bases agree with TRBD1. The germline V gene encodes CDR1 MNHEY and CDR2 SVGAGI. This CDR3 region has 15 residues. The junction had 0 bases not matched to a gene; V was cut back by 2 bases and J by 4 bases. The CDR3: CASSYGQGATGELFF. DNA for the CDR3: TGTGCCAGCAGTTACGGACAGGGGGCCACCGGGGAGCTGTTTTTT.

This clonotype was seen at least ten times. The chain joins TRBV27 to TRBJ1-1; TRBD1 might be the D (6 bases). In germline, CDR1 is MNHEY, CDR2 SMNVEV (reference sequence). Trimming cost V 10 bases and J 3 bases, with 18 bases left between them. This CDR3 has 14 residues. The CDR3 DNA sequence: TGTGCCACCCAGCCTTACAGGGATGACACTGAAGCTTTCTTT. This gives the protein CATQPYRDDTEAFF.

This clonotype came up many times. This sequence joins TRBV20-1 and TRBJ2-5; D call uncertain. Per the germline V gene, CDR1 is DFQATT and CDR2 is SNEGSKA (reference sequence). CDR3 length equals 14 residues. V lost 0 bases and J lost 7, with 15 bases in between. The CDR3, as DNA: TGCAGTGCTAGAGACTCTAGGAAGGGCGTGACCCAGTACTTC. Its protein product is CSARDSRKGVTQYF.

This clonotype occurred a few times. The genes are TRBV29-1 and TRBJ2-3; D is perhaps TRBD1 (7 bases). The CDR3 spans 14 residues. The germline V gene has CDR1 SQVTM and CDR2 ANQGSEA. Deletions cut 7 bases from V and 4 bases from J, with 18 bases between. Here the CDR3 DNA reads TGCAGCGCGGGAGCAGGGGGTAGCGCAGATACGCAGTATTTT. Translation: CSAGAGGSADTQYF.

This clonotype has at least ten counts. CDR3 coding DNA: TGTGCCATCAGTTCATCGGACAGGGGGCATACAGATACGCAGTATTTT. Residues: CAISSSDRGHTDTQYF. J is TRBJ2-3 and V is TRBV10-3; 11 bases fit TRBD1. Germline CDR1 and CDR2: ENHRY and SYGVKD. The length of the CDR3 is 16 residues. Trimming cost V 5 bases and J 3 bases; bases outside gene matches: 7.

In this sample, this clonotype turned up many times. The gene calls are TRBV2 and TRBJ2-7; a weak D match, TRBD2 (5 bases). Germline V gene lookup returns CDR1 SNHLY and CDR2 FYNNEI. The CDR3 consists of 14 residues. The V gene lost 7 bases and the J gene lost 7 bases, with 20 bases spanning the gap. The CDR3 is CASKLRTLTEEQYF. The DNA for the CDR3 is TGTGCCAGCAAGCTAAGGACTCTCACGGAGGAGCAGTACTTC.

This clonotype was counted ten times or more. The CDR3 DNA is TGTGCCAGCAGTTTGGGCCGCCTAACCACAGATACGCAGTATTTT. Its translation is CASSLGRLTTDTQYF. The J gene is TRBJ2-3, the V gene TRBV6-5; D not resolved. CDR3 length: 15 residues. Trimming shortened V by 4 bases and J by 2 bases, and 13 bases separated the two germline ends. Germline CDR1 is MNHEY and CDR2 is SVGAGI.

This clonotype came up many times. The chain joins TRBV6-6 to TRBJ1-1; D possibly corresponds to TRBD1 (5 bases). The germline V gene has CDR1 MNHNY and CDR2 SVGAGI (reference sequence). V was shortened by 2 bases and J by 1 base, with 8 bases between the two germline ends. The CDR3 has 14 amino acids. The CDR3 DNA reads TGTGCCAGCAGTTACGTCAGGGAGAACACTGAAGCTTTCTTT. Protein product: CASSYVRENTEAFF.

With respect to this clonotype: An end of the junction differs from the germline gene, which may be a read error. The chain has TRBV7-2 and TRBJ2-3; TRBD2 aligns across 7 bases. The CDR3 has 15 residues. Germline loops: CDR1 SGHTA, CDR2 FQGNSA. The CDR3 spells CDSSPRLASADTQYF. Here the CDR3 DNA reads TGTGACAGCAGCCCCCGACTAGCCTCCGCAGATACGCAGTATTTT.

The sample holds many counts of this clonotype. This chain's CDR3 is CASSTGGPGNEQFF. CDR3 coding DNA: TGTGCCAGCAGTACGGGAGGGCCGGGTAATGAGCAGTTCTTC. J is TRBJ2-1 and V is TRBV27; 8 bases line up with TRBD2. The CDR3 contains 14 residues. Germline V gene lookup returns CDR1 MNHEY and CDR2 SMNVEV (reference sequence). The V gene end was trimmed by 5 bases and the J gene end by 7 bases; junction bases not matched to a gene: 7.

The table lists this clonotype with many counts. For the CDR3, the DNA is TGCAGTGCTAGAGATGTAGGGGGCGGCTATGGCTACACCTTC. Its protein product is CSARDVGGGYGYTF. The V gene is TRBV20-1, the J gene TRBJ1-2; 7 bases are shared with TRBD1. This CDR3 is 14 amino acids long. V shed 0 bases, J shed 4 bases, and the junction held 5 bases outside the gene matches. Germline CDR1 is DFQATT and CDR2 is SNEGSKA (reference sequence).

In its sample, this clonotype was seen many times. The chain has TRBV12-3 or TRBV12-4 and TRBJ1-1; D uncertain. The CDR3 length is 15 residues. The V end was cut by 5 bases, the J end by 4 bases, with 17 bases between. The CDR3 DNA is TGTGCCAGCAGTACGGATACACGCATCTTCACTGAAGCTTTCTTT. Translated: CASSTDTRIFTEAFF.

This clonotype was seen ten or more times. The gene calls are TRBV20-1 and TRBJ1-5; D uncertain. V lost 6 bases, J lost 0 bases, and 18 bases lay in between. Germline V CDR1 and CDR2: DFQATT, SNEGSKA (reference sequence). The CDR3 is 16 amino acids. DNA of the CDR3: TGCAGTGCGGCACTTCGAGGGCACTATAGCAATCAGCCCCAGCATTTT. Its protein is CSAALRGHYSNQPQHF.

Many counts were recorded for this clonotype. V and J are TRBV20-1 and TRBJ2-3, with TRBD1 matching 11 bases. CDR3 size: 15 residues. The trim removed 1 base at V and 2 bases at J, leaving 2 bases unmatched. Germline loops: CDR1 DFQATT, CDR2 SNEGSKA (reference sequence). CDR3 nucleotides: TGCAGTGCTAGAGCAGGACAGGGGGCCACAGATACGCAGTATTTT. Protein product: CSARAGQGATDTQYF.

This clonotype was recorded a few times. This chain uses TRBV28 with TRBJ2-7, with a tentative D call TRBD2 (6 bases). The CDR3 extends over 16 amino acids. Germline values: CDR1 MDHEN, CDR2 SYDVKM. Trimming cost V 6 bases and J 0 bases, with 18 bases left between them. The CDR3 reads CASRERDGGISYEQYF. Here the CDR3 DNA reads TGTGCCAGCAGGGAACGGGACGGGGGAATCTCCTACGAGCAGTACTTC.

Many counts were recorded for this clonotype. For the CDR3, the DNA is TGTGCCAGCAGCGAGGGCGGATACGAGCAGTACTTC. This translates into CASSEGGYEQYF. The chain recombines TRBV3-1 with TRBJ2-7; tentative D call: TRBD2 (5 bases). V gave up 5 bases and J gave up 4 bases, with 9 bases separating them. Germline V CDR1 and CDR2: LGHDT, YNNKEL (reference sequence). This CDR3 has 12 amino acids.

This clonotype has at least ten counts. As DNA, the CDR3 is TGCGCCAGCAGCTTGGGAGACAGGGCCTATGGCTACACCTTC. Translated, it gives CASSLGDRAYGYTF. The V call is TRBV5-1, the J call TRBJ1-2; 7 nucleotides match TRBD1. This CDR3 spans 14 amino acids. V dropped 0 bases and J dropped 4; count of bases not matched to a gene: 3. CDR1 is SGHRS and CDR2 is YFSETQ in the germline V gene.

The chain carries TRBV7-2 and TRBJ1-4; D is perhaps TRBD1 (6 bases). Trimming left V 1 base short and J 7 bases short, with 13 bases between. Germline V gene lookup returns CDR1 SGHTA and CDR2 FQGNSA. The CDR3 has 15 residues. CDR3 sequence (DNA): TGTGCCAGCAGCTTAGGTCCCCCACAGGGTGAAAAACTGTTTTTT. Amino acids: CASSLGPPQGEKLFF.